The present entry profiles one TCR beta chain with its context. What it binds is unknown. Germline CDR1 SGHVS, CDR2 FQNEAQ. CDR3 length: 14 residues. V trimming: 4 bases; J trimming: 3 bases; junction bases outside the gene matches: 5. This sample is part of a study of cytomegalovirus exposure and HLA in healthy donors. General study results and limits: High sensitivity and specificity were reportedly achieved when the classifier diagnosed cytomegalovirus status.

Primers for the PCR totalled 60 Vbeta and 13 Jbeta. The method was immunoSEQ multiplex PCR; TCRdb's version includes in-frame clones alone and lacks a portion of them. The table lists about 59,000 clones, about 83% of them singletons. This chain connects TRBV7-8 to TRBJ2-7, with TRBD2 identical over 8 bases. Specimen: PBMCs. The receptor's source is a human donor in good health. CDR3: CASSSTTSDYEQYF. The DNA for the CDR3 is TGTGCCAGCAGCTCGACGACTAGCGACTACGAGCAGTACTTC.